What follows are 9 T cell receptor beta chains derived from one specimen sequenced in a study of T cells in Graves' hyperthyroidism and ophthalmopathy. Amplified TCR beta CDR3 regions derived from RNA transcripts. Carried out on the TCR CDR3, a first-round RT-PCR used the HTBI primer set. MiXCR, run by TCRdb on the multiplex PCR reads, gives a single entry per CDR3 protein. The sample includes hundreds of thousands of distinct CDR3 sequences, less than 15% of them seen just once. What was sequenced was blood. These TCRs come from a woman younger than 30 with Graves' hyperthyroidism.

The sample holds many counts of this clonotype. The V and J genes are TRBV15 and TRBJ2-1; 9 nucleotides line up with TRBD2. The V segment lost 1 base and the J segment 1 base; nucleotides outside the gene matches: 5. Germline V lookup: CDR1 LNHNV, CDR2 YYDKDF (reference sequence). This CDR3 has 17 amino acids. The CDR3 spells CATSRGSGRRSYNEQFF. CDR3 nucleotides: TGTGCCACCAGCAGAGGTAGCGGGAGAAGGTCCTACAATGAGCAGTTCTTC.

This clonotype was observed at least ten times. The chain has TRBV7-9 and TRBJ2-3; no clear D. Trimming cost V 3 bases and J 2 bases, with 9 bases left between them. Germline CDR1 reads SEHNR; CDR2 reads FQNEAQ (reference sequence). The CDR3 has 14 amino acids. This CDR3 reads CASSFQATTDTQYF. As DNA, the CDR3 is TGTGCCAGCAGCTTCCAGGCTACCACAGATACGCAGTATTTT.

In this sample, this clonotype turned up a few times. The chain employs TRBV27 and TRBJ2-7; no firm D call. Germline CDR1 MNHEY, CDR2 SMNVEV (reference sequence). The CDR3 runs 13 residues. V was pared by 3 bases and J by 5 bases, with 11 bases between. CDR3 residues: CASSFSTIHEQYF. In nucleotides, the CDR3 is TGTGCCAGCAGTTTCTCGACAATCCACGAGCAGTACTTC.

The V call is TRBV5-1, the J call TRBJ2-1; tentatively, D is TRBD1 or TRBD2 (6 bases each). Trimming pared 0 bases from V and 0 bases from J, leaving 22 bases between. This CDR3 is 20 amino acids long. Germline V CDR1 and CDR2: SGHRS, YFSETQ. The CDR3 region has the DNA TGCGCCAGCAGCTTGGGCTGGGGGGCCTTCCAGCGGAGCTCCTACAATGAGCAGTTCTTC. The encoded protein is CASSLGWGAFQRSSYNEQFF. Full variable domain (remainder filled in from reference TRBV5-1 and TRBJ2-1): KAGVTQTPRYLIKTRGQQVTLSCSPISGHRSVSWYQQTPGQGLQFLFEYFSETQRNKGNFPGRFSGRQFSNSRSEMNVSTLELGDSALYLCASSLGWGAFQRSSYNEQFFGPGTRLTVL.

This clonotype was counted ten times or more. The chain joins TRBV29-1 to TRBJ1-1; D gene uncertain. The V gene's germline CDR1 is SQVTM and CDR2 ANQGSEA. Trimming pared 7 bases from V and 0 bases from J, leaving 9 bases between. The CDR3 is made up of 12 amino acids. CDR3 DNA: TGCAGCGGGGTTTGGGTGAACACTGAAGCTTTCTTT. Residues: CSGVWVNTEAFF.

The CDR3 spells CASSAALGGYEQYF. In nucleotides, the CDR3 is TGTGCCAGCAGCGCCGCGCTAGGGGGCTACGAGCAGTACTTC. J is TRBJ2-7 and V is TRBV3-1, with D possibly TRBD1 on 6 matching bases. Germline CDR1 is LGHDT and CDR2 is YNNKEL (reference sequence). Trimming left V 5 bases short and J 3 bases short, with 14 bases between. The CDR3 covers 14 residues.

V is TRBV20-1 and J is TRBJ2-5; TRBD1 aligns across 10 bases. V was pared by 5 bases and J by 7 bases, with 7 bases of the junction left unmatched. The CDR3 consists of 13 residues. Germline assignment: CDR1 DFQATT and CDR2 SNEGSKA (reference sequence). The DNA for the CDR3 is TGCAGTGCTTCGGACAGGGGGAGTGGGACCCAGTACTTC. It translates to CSASDRGSGTQYF.

The chain links TRBV19 to TRBJ2-2, with TRBD2 matching over 11 bases. Germline CDR1 is LNHDA and CDR2 is SQIVND (reference sequence). Trimming took 5 bases from V and 4 from J; bases not matched to a gene: 15. The CDR3 covers 19 residues. The CDR3: CASSFHTSTSGTSTGELFF. CDR3 nucleotides: TGTGCCAGTAGTTTCCATACATCGACTAGCGGGACTAGCACCGGGGAGCTGTTTTTT.

This clonotype showed up just a few times. The chain is built from TRBV5-5 and TRBJ2-2; TRBD2 matches 9 bases. Germline V lookup: CDR1 SGHKS, CDR2 YYEKEE (reference sequence). Trimming cost V 4 bases and J 5 bases; bases outside gene matches: 21. The length of the CDR3 is 20 residues. The CDR3 protein is CASSLTPRAREGPVTGELFF. The DNA of the CDR3 is TGTGCCAGCAGCCTCACCCCTAGGGCGCGGGAGGGCCCGGTGACCGGGGAGCTGTTTTTT.